This entry lists 13 T cell receptor beta chains sequenced from one sample in a study of control samples from healthy donors and cancer patients (dated by TCRdb to about 2020). The protocol used for the library was the immunoSEQ multiplex PCR assay. TCRdb's version of the immuneACCESS table is confined to in-frame rearrangements and falls short of the full clone set. An unresolved V gene accounts for under half of the shortfall where checked; the remainder is of unknown origin. The sample table contains approximately 100,000 clones; only one count was recorded for 90% of them. The ten largest clonotypes hold over 3% of the sample. The sample was blood. The receptors were sampled from a young woman in good health.

J is TRBJ2-1 and V is TRBV2, with 10 positions matching TRBD2. V dropped 0 bases and J dropped 8; count of bases not matched to a gene: 7. The germline CDR1 and CDR2 sequences are SNHLY and FYNNEI. This CDR3 comprises 16 residues. As DNA, the CDR3 is TGTGCCAGCAGTGAAGCGCTTCCTGGGACTAGCGATGAGCAGTTCTTC. Its translation is CASSEALPGTSDEQFF.

V usage is TRBV24-1 and J usage is TRBJ2-3; the D gene could be TRBD1 or TRBD2 (7 bases each). V was cut by 7 bases and J by 8 bases, with 27 bases left in between. The CDR3 covers 17 residues. In germline, CDR1 is KGHDR, CDR2 SFDVKD. The CDR3 sequence: CATRFIEGGTASFTQYF. The DNA of the CDR3 is TGTGCCACCAGATTTATAGAGGGGGGGACAGCGAGCTTTACGCAGTATTTT.

This chain joins TRBV5-8 and TRBJ1-1, with 7 bases that match TRBD1. The junction had 8 bases not matched to a gene; V was cut back by 0 bases and J by 6 bases. Germline V gives CDR1 SGHTS, CDR2 YDEGEE. This CDR3 contains 15 residues. CDR3 sequence: CASSLEGRGGSEAFF. The CDR3 DNA sequence: TGTGCCAGCAGCTTGGAAGGCAGGGGGGGTTCTGAAGCTTTCTTT.

The chain uses TRBV9 and TRBJ2-7; 13 bases line up with TRBD2. This CDR3 has 17 residues. Germline assignment: CDR1 SGDLS and CDR2 YYNGEE. J was trimmed by 5 bases and V by 4 bases; bases with no gene match: 12. CDR3 sequence reads: CASSPTETSGGIHEQYF. CDR3 DNA: TGTGCCAGCAGCCCAACGGAGACTAGCGGGGGGATCCACGAGCAGTACTTC.

V is TRBV7-5 and J is TRBJ1-2; TRBD1 was called by the table and not checked on the DNA. TRBV7-5 is tagged as a pseudogene. The CDR3 sequence is 16 residues long. Here the CDR3 DNA reads TGTGTCAGAAGCTTGAAAGCTAGACAGGGTAGTTGTGGCTACACCTTC. It encodes CVRSLKARQGSCGYTF.

This clone was picked up one time. The chain carries TRBV19 and TRBJ2-2; D is uncertain. V was pared by 6 bases and J by 9 bases, with 20 bases between. Germline-derived CDR1 and CDR2 are LNHDA and SQIVND (reference sequence). This CDR3 is 15 amino acids long. This chain's CDR3 is CASRSLLSGIRELFF. The CDR3 nucleotides are TGTGCCAGTAGATCCCTCCTTTCTGGGATTAGGGAGCTGTTTTTT.

The rearrangement uses TRBV2 and TRBJ2-5; unclear D gene. From germline, CDR1 is SNHLY and CDR2 FYNNEI. The V and J ends lost 9 bases and 7 bases respectively, with 9 bases between them. This CDR3 is 10 amino acids long. The CDR3 protein is CARGLGTQYF. The DNA of the CDR3 is TGTGCCAGGGGATTGGGGACCCAGTACTTC.

The chain has TRBV10-3 and TRBJ2-6; no firm D call. Between the trimmed V and J ends, which lost 3 bases and 0 bases, there was a span of 6 bases. CDR3 length: 15 residues. Per the germline V gene, CDR1 is ENHRY and CDR2 is SYGVKD. CDR3 DNA: TGTGCCATCAGTGATTTGGACTCTGGGGCCAACGTCCTGACTTTC. Translated, it gives CAISDLDSGANVLTF.

The chain employs TRBV7-9 and TRBJ1-1; D is ambiguous. V lost 2 bases and J lost 3, with 10 bases in between. The CDR3 length is 14 residues. CDR1 is SEHNR, CDR2 FQNEAQ, per germline (reference sequence). DNA of the CDR3: TGTGCCAGCAGCTTAAACGGCGGTGACACTGAAGCTTTCTTT. It specifies CASSLNGGDTEAFF.

The V gene is TRBV6-5, the J gene TRBJ1-5; tentative D call: TRBD1 (5 bases). Trimming removed 6 bases at V and 3 bases at J, with 12 bases between. This CDR3 has 14 residues. Germline V gene data show CDR1 as MNHEY and CDR2 as SVGAGI. The CDR3 protein is CASRAKGSNQPQHF. CDR3 bases: TGTGCCAGCAGGGCGAAGGGGTCCAATCAGCCCCAGCATTTT.

The rearrangement links TRBV2 to TRBJ1-3, with a possible D match to TRBD1 (6 bases). Looked up from germline, CDR1 is SNHLY and CDR2 is FYNNEI. There are 15 residues in the CDR3. Deletions cut 3 bases from V and 0 bases from J, with 9 bases between. CDR3 region: CASSEDSSSGNTIYF. The CDR3 bases are TGTGCCAGCAGTGAGGACAGCTCCTCTGGAAACACCATATATTTT.

The chain combines TRBV6-5 with TRBJ1-2; tentatively, D is TRBD1 (5 bases). V gave up 0 bases and J gave up 7 bases, with 15 bases separating them. The CDR3 loop spans 15 amino acids. CDR1 is MNHEY, CDR2 SVGAGI, per germline. The CDR3 loop is CASSYSWQGTSGYTF. The CDR3 DNA sequence: TGTGCCAGCAGTTACTCTTGGCAGGGAACTAGTGGCTACACCTTC.

This clone was counted once. This rearrangement joins TRBV10-1 to TRBJ1-1, with D hard to call. Germline assignment: CDR1 WNHNN and CDR2 SYGVQD (reference sequence). The CDR3 runs 15 residues. V was shortened by 2 bases and J by 1 base, with 11 bases between the two germline ends. The DNA of the CDR3 is TGCGCCAGCAGTGAGCCGAGTGTTTCGAACACTGAAGCTTTCTTT. Protein: CASSEPSVSNTEAFF.